A single sample gave rise to the 3 T cell receptor beta chains below, sequenced in a study of T cells in Graves' hyperthyroidism and ophthalmopathy. RNA transcripts gave rise to amplified TCR beta CDR3 regions. In the first-round RT-PCR of the TCR CDR3, the HTBI primer set was used. TCRdb reanalysed the multiplex PCR reads using MiXCR and keeps one entry per CDR3 protein. The repertoire holds approximately 570,000 distinct CDR3 sequences, just under 20% seen once, with about half in the top ten. Sequenced: blood. The receptors were gathered from a man in his forties with Graves' ophthalmopathy.

This clonotype was picked up many times. The rearrangement joins TRBV20-1 to TRBJ2-3; TRBD2 matches at 9 bases. Germline V gene lookup returns CDR1 DFQATT and CDR2 SNEGSKA (reference sequence). J was trimmed by 3 bases and V by 6 bases; bases with no gene match: 7. This CDR3 contains 14 residues. The DNA of the CDR3 is TGCAGTGCAATAGCGGGAGCAGGAACAGATACGCAGTATTTT. Translation: CSAIAGAGTDTQYF.

This sequence joins TRBV7-9 and TRBJ1-2; 8 bases are a match to TRBD1. The CDR3 is made up of 14 amino acids. V shed 5 bases and J 4 bases; nucleotides not matched to a gene: 6. Germline CDR1 SEHNR, CDR2 FQNEAQ (reference sequence). The CDR3: CASSPQTGVYGYTF. In DNA form, the CDR3 reads TGTGCCAGCAGCCCGCAGACAGGGGTCTATGGCTACACCTTC.

This clonotype was seen repeatedly, ten times or more. V is TRBV3-1 and J is TRBJ2-5, with a tentative D call TRBD2 (6 bases). This CDR3 region has 14 residues. Trimming stripped 6 bases from V and 5 bases from J, with 16 bases between. CDR1 and CDR2 from the germline V gene are LGHDT and YNNKEL (reference sequence). CDR3 protein: CASSHRGSRETQYF. For the CDR3, the DNA is TGTGCCAGCAGTCATCGGGGGTCCAGGGAGACCCAGTACTTC.